This entry features one TCR beta chain sequence. The clone's antigen remains unknown. No per-base quality is available; no much larger clone lies one base away. CDR1 and CDR2 are read off the germline V gene as ENHRY and SYGVKD. The CDR3 goes from the cysteine to the phenylalanine over 16 residues. Only CDR3 DNA is held: 48 bases, read in frame from base 1. Germline trimming: 3 bases from V, 6 bases from J; junction bases outside gene matches: 8. The data were taken from a study of blood T cell repertoires in COVID-19 (dated by TCRdb to 2018 to 2021). Background on the whole study: Samples from collaborators originated in the United States, Italy and Spain and spanned both the acute and convalescent phases of COVID-19. Sample metadata almost always included a de-identified subject ID, COVID-19 status, age in years and sex. Subjects who had been exposed to COVID-19, were actively infected with it, or had recovered from it provided the deeply sampled blood TCRbeta repertoires that made up the dataset. The prospective study material was composed of cDNA or gDNA derived from T cells, B-cell-depleted T cells, or PBMCs. Where HLA class I and class II types were available, the types were taken from metadata supplied by the sample provider, not from assay-based typing. A freely available public database, intended as a resource for researchers studying the immune response to SARS-CoV-2, is where the repertoires were released. Samples were obtained from the ongoing ImmuneRACE study (first 160 participants) and from 1,254 subjects provided by 6 global collaborators.

The immunoSEQ Assay, a bias-controlled multiplex PCR, was used to amplify TCRbeta CDR3 regions from genomic DNA. The authors processed their data as follows. The number of nucleated cells in each sample was estimated by amplification of reference gene primers within the assay. Sequence reads were collapsed and filtered to measure the absolute abundance of every unique TCRbeta CDR3 rearrangement. For each sample, productive Simpson clonality was calculated by taking the square root of Simpson's diversity index across productive rearrangements. TCRdb obtained this table from immuneACCESS and retained in-frame rearrangements with V and J assigned. These tables miss some clones; where compared with another copy, unresolved V genes account for less than half of the shortfall, and the remainder is unexplained. V and J calls and clone size are copied from that table; D and trimming were computed from the DNA. The sample table records about 120,000 clones; roughly four fifths of these occur just once. The ten largest clones represent about 12% of the sample.

Overall study outcomes, separate from this receptor: Clinical and demographic metadata were provided uncurated, with the amount varying by source and participant.

The collaborating institutions used their own protocols to collect whole blood in K2EDTA tubes. For TCRbeta analysis, collaborators shipped samples in one of three forms: frozen whole blood, isolated PBMCs, or DNA extracted from either of those sample types. The material sequenced was peripheral blood. This clonotype was sampled from a human donor in a cohort sampled during active COVID-19. The chain joins TRBV10-3 to TRBJ1-6; 7 of the junction bases match TRBD1. The nucleotides read TGTGCCATCAGTGATGGGGGCAGGGGGACTAATTCACCCCTCCACTTT. Translated, this gives CAISDGGRGTNSPLHF.